This T cell receptor (beta chain) was observed in a study of vaccination effects on CD4 cells after COVID-19. As regards this clone: Its target is unknown.

The V segment lost 4 bases and the J segment 4 bases; nucleotides outside the gene matches: 11. Germline CDR1 reads SGDLS; CDR2 reads YYNGEE. This CDR3 is built from 15 residues. The repertoire was sequenced with immunoSEQ multiplex PCR; TCRdb's copy has only in-frame clones and lacks some. The data contain tens of thousands of clones, around 70% of them singletons. The culture ran for about eleven days before CD4+ T cells were isolated. The vaccine given was either BNT162b2 or mRNA-1273, in two doses. The starting material was CD4+ T cells from PBMCs cultured without peptide, obtained after COVID-19 vaccination. The TCR sequence derives from a human donor who received a COVID-19 vaccine. The V call is TRBV9, the J call TRBJ2-7, with 7 positions matching TRBD2. Here the CDR3 reads CASSPATSSGYEQYF. DNA for the CDR3: TGTGCCAGCAGCCCTGCGACTAGCTCGGGTTACGAGCAGTACTTC.